Below are 25 T cell receptor beta chains sequenced from a single sample in a study of blood T cell repertoires in COVID-19. Clones were read by immunoSEQ multiplex PCR, and TCRdb kept only the in-frame ones, dropping some. The sample has around 270,000 clones; 80% to 90% are singletons. Sequenced sample: PBMCs or T cells enriched from blood (not recorded which). The receptors stem from a woman aged 40 to 50 who had been exposed to COVID-19.

The chain joins TRBV12-5 to TRBJ2-1; 10 nucleotides match TRBD1. The trim removed 2 bases at V and 9 bases at J, leaving 7 bases unmatched. CDR1 is LGHNT, CDR2 FRNRAP, per germline. The CDR3 extends over 15 amino acids. For the CDR3, the DNA is TGTGCTAGTGGTTTGAACCGGGACAGGGGCGGTGAGCAGTTCTTC. Encoded protein: CASGLNRDRGGEQFF.

The rearrangement joins TRBV5-4 to TRBJ2-1; TRBD2 agrees at 10 bases. This CDR3 contains 20 residues. Germline-derived CDR1 and CDR2 are SGHNT and YYREEE (reference sequence). V gave up 2 bases and J gave up 0 bases; unmatched junction bases: 14. CDR3 region: CASSLGWASGGPSSYNEQFF. The CDR3 bases are TGTGCCAGCAGCTTAGGTTGGGCTAGCGGGGGTCCAAGCTCCTACAATGAGCAGTTCTTC.

The chain combines TRBV19 with TRBJ2-3; the D is unclear. The CDR3 sequence is 12 residues long. CDR1 is LNHDA and CDR2 is SQIVND in the germline V gene (reference sequence). V gave up 6 bases and J gave up 2 bases, with 6 bases separating them. CDR3 region: CASRFSTDTQYF. In DNA form, the CDR3 reads TGTGCCAGTAGGTTCTCCACAGATACGCAGTATTTT.

The rearrangement links TRBV20-1 to TRBJ2-1; 7 bases fit TRBD2. Germline trimming cut 3 bases from V and 13 bases from J; bases unmatched to any gene: 6. This CDR3 is 11 amino acids long. Looked up from germline, CDR1 is DFQATT and CDR2 is SNEGSKA (reference sequence). For the CDR3, the DNA is TGCAGTGCTAGTGGCGGGAGCCCTCAGTTCTTC. Protein sequence: CSASGGSPQFF.

This clone was counted once. The chain uses TRBV28 and TRBJ2-7, with 9 bases that match TRBD2. CDR1 and CDR2 from the germline V gene are MDHEN and SYDVKM. CDR3 length: 14 amino acids. Trimming at V came to 3 bases and at J to 4 bases, leaving 4 bases not matched to a gene. The CDR3 region is CASSFLAGKYEQYF. In nucleotides, the CDR3 is TGTGCCAGCAGTTTTCTAGCGGGGAAGTACGAGCAGTACTTC.

This chain joins TRBV28 and TRBJ1-2, with D possibly TRBD1 on 6 matching bases. The CDR3 extends over 13 amino acids. V was clipped by 3 bases and J by 4 bases, with 9 bases between them. Germline values: CDR1 MDHEN, CDR2 SYDVKM. The CDR3 sequence: CASSFRGGYGYTF. The CDR3 DNA sequence: TGTGCCAGCAGTTTCAGGGGTGGCTATGGCTACACCTTC.

The gene calls are TRBV3-1 (or the pseudogene TRBV3-2) and TRBJ2-1; the match to TRBD1 covers 7 bases. In germline, CDR1 is LGHDT, CDR2 YNNKEL (reference sequence). This CDR3 is built from 14 residues. The V and J ends lost 1 base and 8 bases, in that order; junction bases with no gene match: 5. Here the CDR3 DNA reads TGTGCCAGCAGCCAAGCGACAGGGTTGCATGAGCAGTTCTTC. Its translation: CASSQATGLHEQFF.

The chain uses TRBV29-1 and TRBJ2-7; TRBD2 aligns across 8 bases. Germline values: CDR1 SQVTM, CDR2 ANQGSEA. J lost 4 bases, V lost 4 bases, and 6 bases had no gene match. There are 13 residues in the CDR3. In DNA form, the CDR3 reads TGCAGCGTTGGGTTCGGGAGGGGTTACGAGCAGTACTTC. This sequence encodes CSVGFGRGYEQYF.

The gene calls are TRBV6-2 or TRBV6-3 and TRBJ2-3; tentatively, D is TRBD1 (6 bases). The V gene's germline CDR1 is MNHEY and CDR2 SVGEGT. CDR3 length: 14 residues. With 0 bases removed from V and 3 bases from J, the gap between germline ends came to 7 bases. The CDR3 bases are TGTGCCAGCAGTTACTCTCAGGGGACAGATACGCAGTATTTT. Its protein product is CASSYSQGTDTQYF.

The chain employs TRBV19 and TRBJ1-1; possibly TRBD1 for D (5 bases). V was cut by 6 bases and J by 5 bases, with 10 bases left in between. Looked up from germline, CDR1 is LNHDA and CDR2 is SQIVND (reference sequence). The CDR3 contains 12 residues. CDR3 nucleotide sequence: TGTGCCAGTAGCGCAGGGAGGACTGAAGCTTTCTTT. Translation: CASSAGRTEAFF.

The chain has TRBV7-2 and TRBJ2-3; 8 nucleotides agree with TRBD2. The CDR3 consists of 16 residues. J was trimmed by 1 base and V by 1 base; bases with no gene match: 4. Germline V gene lookup returns CDR1 SGHTA and CDR2 FQGNSA. DNA for the CDR3: TGTGCCAGCAGCTTAGGAGCGGGAGTGGGCACAGATACGCAGTATTTT. It translates to CASSLGAGVGTDTQYF.

The chain combines TRBV7-3 with TRBJ2-1, with TRBD1 identical over 10 bases. This CDR3 has 17 amino acids. J was trimmed by 8 bases and V by 5 bases; bases with no gene match: 15. Germline-derived CDR1 and CDR2 are SGHTA and FQGTGA. CDR3 sequence (DNA): TGTGCCAGCAGCCAGGGGAGTCCGGGACAGGGGCAGGATGAGCAGTTCTTC. This translates into CASSQGSPGQGQDEQFF.

The genes are TRBV11-3 and TRBJ2-7; D is uncertain. The germline V gene has CDR1 SGHNT and CDR2 YENEEA. This CDR3 is 15 amino acids long. The V and J ends lost 8 bases and 3 bases respectively, with 20 bases between them. CDR3 sequence reads: CASQPTPVDNYEQYV. The CDR3 nucleotides read TGTGCCAGCCAACCTACCCCGGTTGACAACTACGAGCAGTACGTC.

The chain links TRBV18 to TRBJ1-4; 7 positions match TRBD1. The junction had 5 bases not matched to a gene; V was cut back by 1 base and J by 3 bases. This CDR3 spans 16 amino acids. Per the germline V gene, CDR1 is KGHSH and CDR2 is LQKENI. The CDR3 region is CASSPLAGQPNEKLFF. CDR3 DNA sequence: TGTGCCAGCTCACCACTCGCGGGACAGCCTAATGAAAAACTGTTTTTT.

This clone was detected only once. This chain connects TRBV28 to TRBJ2-1; D may be TRBD2 (6 bases). Germline CDR1 and CDR2: MDHEN and SYDVKM. The CDR3 loop spans 14 amino acids. V lost 3 bases, J lost 7 bases, and 13 bases lay in between. In nucleotides, the CDR3 is TGTGCCAGCAGTTTCGCCTTTAGCGGAAATGAGCAGTTCTTC. This codes for CASSFAFSGNEQFF. The complete variable domain, with remaining parts taken from reference TRBV28 and TRBJ2-1, reads DVKVTQSSRYLVKRTGEKVFLECVQDMDHENMFWYRQDPGLGLRLIYFSYDVKMKEKGDIPEGYSVSREKKERFSLILESASTNQTSMYLCASSFAFSGNEQFFGPGTRLTVL.

CDR3 residues: CASSFSLSYNEQFF. DNA of the CDR3: TGTGCCAGCAGCTTCTCTCTCAGCTACAATGAGCAGTTCTTC. V usage is TRBV7-3 and J usage is TRBJ2-1, with no clear D. The CDR3 consists of 14 residues. V lost 3 bases and J lost 3, with 9 bases in between. Per germline, CDR1 SGHTA and CDR2 FQGTGA.

The genes are TRBV28 and TRBJ1-5, with 8 bases fitting TRBD1. The J segment lost 7 bases and the V segment lost 3 bases, leaving 11 bases of the junction unmatched. CDR1 is MDHEN, CDR2 SYDVKM, per germline. There are 16 residues in the CDR3. The DNA of the CDR3 is TGTGCCAGCAGTTTCCAAAAGACAGGGGCGCGACAGCCCCAGCATTTT. It specifies CASSFQKTGARQPQHF.

The chain uses TRBV5-5 and TRBJ2-5; D call uncertain. The CDR3 extends over 12 amino acids. Trimming pared 1 base from V and 5 bases from J, leaving 6 bases between. From germline, CDR1 is SGHKS and CDR2 YYEKEE (reference sequence). The CDR3 protein is CASSLQAETQYF. The CDR3 DNA follows: TGTGCCAGCAGCTTGCAGGCGGAGACCCAGTACTTC.

The V gene is TRBV6-5, the J gene TRBJ1-5; D gene unclear. CDR1 is MNHEY and CDR2 is SVGAGI in the germline V gene. The CDR3 contains 13 residues. V gave up 0 bases and J gave up 7 bases, with 7 bases separating them. The CDR3 here is CASSYSTGQPQHF. CDR3 DNA sequence: TGTGCCAGCAGTTACTCGACCGGGCAGCCCCAGCATTTT.

V usage is TRBV27 and J usage is TRBJ1-2, with TRBD1 as a possible D gene (5 bases). V gave up 4 bases and J gave up 7 bases, with 10 bases separating them. The CDR3 sequence is 12 residues long. Germline V CDR1 and CDR2: MNHEY, SMNVEV (reference sequence). CDR3 loop: CASSWGGSGYTF. CDR3 sequence (DNA): TGTGCCAGCAGTTGGGGGGGAAGTGGCTACACCTTC.

The chain links TRBV2 to TRBJ1-1; 7 bases agree with TRBD1. V gave up 5 bases and J gave up 2 bases; unmatched junction bases: 8. This CDR3 spans 15 amino acids. Germline CDR1 reads SNHLY; CDR2 reads FYNNEI. The CDR3 region has the DNA TGTGCCAGCAGTCGTCTGACAGGGAGTAACACTGAAGCTTTCTTT. Translating it yields CASSRLTGSNTEAFF.

The J gene is TRBJ1-2, the V gene TRBV30, with D maybe TRBD1 (5 bases). Germline-derived CDR1 and CDR2 are GTSNPN and SVGIG (reference sequence). This CDR3 has 11 amino acids. V was shortened by 4 bases and J by 7 bases, with 10 bases between the two germline ends. Here the CDR3 reads CAWIRQGGYTF. The CDR3 nucleotides are TGTGCCTGGATCCGCCAGGGTGGCTACACCTTC.

The chain employs TRBV19 and TRBJ2-3; 11 nucleotides line up with TRBD1. The length of the CDR3 is 17 residues. Trimming removed 4 bases from V and 2 bases from J; junction bases left unmatched: 8. From germline, CDR1 is LNHDA and CDR2 SQIVND (reference sequence). The CDR3 sequence: CASSSLDRGRLTDTQYF. The CDR3 DNA sequence: TGTGCCAGTAGTAGCCTGGACAGGGGGCGGCTCACAGATACGCAGTATTTT.

This chain uses TRBV6-5 with TRBJ1-6; 7 bases are shared with TRBD1. CDR3 length: 14 amino acids. The V gene's germline CDR1 is MNHEY and CDR2 SVGAGI. Losses at the gene ends were 2 bases for V and 10 bases for J; bases not matched to a gene: 5. CDR3 DNA sequence: TGTGCCAGCAGTTACAGGGGGACAGCCTCACCCCTCCACTTT. Translation: CASSYRGTASPLHF.

The chain combines TRBV12-5 with TRBJ2-5, with TRBD1 matching 8 bases. This CDR3 spans 13 amino acids. V shed 5 bases and J 5 bases; nucleotides not matched to a gene: 4. Germline-derived CDR1 and CDR2 are LGHNT and FRNRAP. The DNA of the CDR3 is TGTGCTAGTGGTCCAGGGGGCCTGGAGACCCAGTACTTC. It specifies CASGPGGLETQYF.